This T cell receptor beta chain was obtained from a study of cytomegalovirus exposure and HLA in healthy donors. Whole-study results and caveats: In vitro experiments confirmed that three CMV-associated chains were specific for CMV antigens.

CDR1 is SGHTA and CDR2 is FQGNSA in the germline V gene. This CDR3 is built from 13 residues. V shed 6 bases and J shed 4 bases, with 13 bases lying between them. To note about this clone: Its specificity is not known.

Produced via immunoSEQ multiplex PCR; TCRdb's table is partial and in-frame only. Here the sample spans about 140,000 clones, almost 85% being singletons. Sequenced input: PBMCs. The receptor comes from a woman under 40 in good health and CMV-seronegative. The chain uses TRBV7-2 and TRBJ2-7; D is possibly TRBD1 (6 bases). The CDR3: CASSPGDDYEQYF. DNA for the CDR3: TGTGCCAGCAGTCCAGGGGACGATTACGAGCAGTACTTC.